These 2 T cell receptor beta chains came from one sample sequenced in a study of graft-versus-host responses after intestinal transplantation. TCRdb keeps only in-frame clones here, not all; method: immunoSEQ multiplex PCR. The repertoire holds 35,000 to 45,000 clones, with less than 95% as singletons. These receptors have no known antigen. This sample comprised unstimulated CD4+ T cells sorted from spleen or lymph node cells, obtained before transplant. The receptors were sampled from a human donor who was the organ donor for an intestinal transplant.

The chain is built from TRBV11-2 and TRBJ1-1; 11 bases are a match to TRBD1. J gave up 5 bases and V 7 bases, and 12 bases lay outside the gene matches. CDR1 and CDR2 (germline): SGHAT, FQNNGV. The CDR3 has 16 residues. The CDR3 region has the DNA TGTGCCAGCACGGACAGGGGGCAGTTATTGGTTACTGAAGCTTTCTTT. Its translation: CASTDRGQLLVTEAFF.

The J gene is TRBJ2-3, the V gene TRBV5-4; 9 positions agree with TRBD2. Per germline, CDR1 SGHNT and CDR2 YYREEE (reference sequence). The CDR3 covers 16 residues. Germline trimming cut 0 bases from V and 2 bases from J; bases unmatched to any gene: 4. Here the CDR3 DNA reads TGTGCCAGCAGCTTGGAAGCGGGGGGATCCACAGATACGCAGTATTTT. As protein: CASSLEAGGSTDTQYF.